Presented here are 5 T cell receptor beta chains from one specimen sequenced in a study of T-cell memory formation after mild COVID-19. TCRdb used MiXCR to reprocess the 5' RACE reads, holding one entry per CDR3 protein. The table lists fewer than 250,000 distinct CDR3 sequences, around 27% of them singletons. Sequenced: PBMCs or a T cell subset sorted from them (not recorded which). These receptors all stem from an adult woman who had mild COVID-19 (a few samples of this study predate the infection). Cell type and time point are not known.

V is TRBV15 and J is TRBJ1-5; TRBD1 agrees at 7 bases. With 5 bases clipped from V and 7 bases from J, the junction kept 8 bases outside the gene matches. Germline values: CDR1 LNHNV, CDR2 YYDKDF (reference sequence). This CDR3 has 14 amino acids. In DNA, the CDR3 is TGTGCCACCAGCGGAACCGACAGGGTGCAGCCCCAGCATTTT. It translates to CATSGTDRVQPQHF. The full variable domain, in which reference TRBV15 and TRBJ1-5 provide the parts outside the CDR3, is DAMVIQNPRYQVTQFGKPVTLSCSQTLNHNVMYWYQQKSSQAPKLLFHYYDKDFNNEADTPDNFQSRRPNTSFCFLDIRSPGLGDTAMYLCATSGTDRVQPQHFGDGTRLSIL.

This clonotype turned up a few times. This sequence joins TRBV24-1 and TRBJ2-1; D is unresolved. CDR3 length: 12 amino acids. V lost 9 bases and J 3 bases, leaving 8 bases between the germline ends. CDR1 and CDR2 (germline): KGHDR, SFDVKD. This CDR3 reads CATGSYYNEQFF. The DNA for the CDR3 is TGTGCCACCGGGTCGTACTACAATGAGCAGTTCTTC.

This clonotype was detected only a few times. CDR3 in amino acids: CASTSPLGAGELFF. CDR3 bases: TGTGCCAGCACTTCCCCGTTGGGGGCCGGGGAGCTGTTTTTT. This chain joins TRBV7-2 and TRBJ2-2; D possibly uses TRBD1 or TRBD2 (5 bases each). Germline loops: CDR1 SGHTA, CDR2 FQGNSA. The CDR3 has 14 amino acids. Trimming took off 7 bases at V and 6 bases at J, with 15 bases between the two ends.

In this sample, this clonotype turned up a few times. V usage is TRBV29-1 and J usage is TRBJ2-2; 8 bases fit TRBD1. With V trimmed by 0 bases and J by 6 bases, 9 bases remained unmatched. The CDR3 covers 16 residues. From germline, CDR1 is SQVTM and CDR2 ANQGSEA. CDR3 DNA: TGCAGCGTTGAAGATTCAGACAGGGGTTTGGCCGGGGAGCTGTTTTTT. The encoded protein is CSVEDSDRGLAGELFF.

The chain employs TRBV4-3 and TRBJ2-7; weak D call: TRBD1 (5 bases). This CDR3 is built from 15 residues. The V and J ends lost 3 bases and 2 bases respectively, with 14 bases between them. Germline V gives CDR1 LGHNA, CDR2 YSLEER. CDR3 bases: TGCGCCAGCAGCCACGGAAGGGGCATTACCTACGAGCAGTACTTC. Translated, it gives CASSHGRGITYEQYF.